This TCR beta chain stems from a study of cytomegalovirus exposure and HLA in healthy donors. On this clone: Its antigen is still unknown.

V lost 6 bases to trimming and J lost 3 bases, with 14 bases between them. Looked up from germline, CDR1 is SNHLY and CDR2 is FYNNEI. The CDR3 is made up of 14 amino acids. It was with 60 Vbeta and 13 Jbeta primers that the PCR ran. The data were produced by immunoSEQ multiplex PCR, yet TCRdb's version contains in-frame clones alone and is incomplete. Across 100,000 to 150,000 clones, the top ten clones capture 1.5% to 1.7% of the sample. Overall study results and limits: The study dropped some indistinguishable V segments, TRBV6-2 and TRBV6-3 among them.

The material sequenced was PBMCs. The source is a woman in her forties in good health and CMV-seronegative. The rearrangement links TRBV2 to TRBJ1-2; the D is unclear. The CDR3 DNA is TGTGCCAGCAGGTTGGAGGGTTGGGACTATGGCTACACCTTC. This translates into CASRLEGWDYGYTF. Looking up the rest from reference TRBV2 and TRBJ1-2 gives the full variable domain: EPEVTQTPSHQVTQMGQEVILRCVPISNHLYFYWYRQILGQKVEFLVSFYNNEISEKSEIFDDQFSVERPDGSNFTLKIRSTKLEDSAMYFCASRLEGWDYGYTFGSGTRLTVV.